This T cell receptor beta chain was found in a study of OX40 agonist ivuxolimab in advanced cancers. The study in broad terms: Ivuxolimab was a fully human IgG2 agonistic monoclonal antibody targeting the costimulatory receptor OX40 (CD134). In the dose-escalation cohort, nearly 85% of patients were male, and the mean age was roughly 56 years with a range of about 20 to 90. Peripheral TCRbeta sequencing aimed to test whether ivuxolimab altered TCR sequence diversity and caused clonal T-cell expansion. Intravenous ivuxolimab was administered to patients every 2 weeks at six dose levels: 0.01, 0.1, 0.3, 1.5, 3 and 10 mg/kg. Among the roughly 52 dose-escalation patients, around 19 had hepatocellular carcinoma, roughly 15 melanoma, 9 renal cell carcinoma and 9 head and neck cancer. Three dose-escalation patients achieved partial responses, one with hepatocellular carcinoma and two with cutaneous melanoma. Patients were allowed to have had prior anti-PD-1, anti-PD-L1 or anti-CTLA-4 therapy, and 40% of the dose-escalation patients had previously received checkpoint inhibitors. The paper covers the monotherapy dose-escalation part of the phase I ivuxolimab trial, which included N ≈ 57 patients. Points the paper makes about the study in general: After ivuxolimab, CD8+ T cells had more expanded clones than CD4+ T cells on average. Antigen specificity was not determined for the clonally expanded peripheral T cells. Partial responders in the 0.1-3.0 mg/kg groups had among the lowest normalized peripheral clonal expansion, especially among CD8+ T cells. Low levels of normalized T-cell clonal expansion were also shown by some nonresponding patients. At doses from 0.1 to 3.0 mg/kg, clonal expansion was seen in both CD4+ and CD8+ blood T cells between baseline and week 6.

The CDR3 sequence holds 18 residues, the cysteine and phenylalanine included. Only the CDR3 part of the read is kept: 54 bases, read in frame from the first base. The germline V gene gives CDR1 as LGHNA and CDR2 as YSLEER. The junction shows trimming of 0 bases on V and 2 bases on J, plus 18 bases between the germline ends. The trial excluded patients who had a history of autoimmune disease or who were on systemic immunosuppression. Peripheral blood for TCR sequencing was drawn from every dose cohort at baseline, at cycle 4 day 1 and at cycle 7 day 1. Samples were obtained from an open-label, multicenter, first-in-human phase I dose-escalation trial of ivuxolimab. Adults with locally advanced or metastatic melanoma, renal cell carcinoma, hepatocellular carcinoma or head and neck squamous cell carcinoma were enrolled in the trial. Before TCR sequencing, CD4+ T cells and CD8+ T cells were sorted from peripheral blood as separate populations.

To sequence the TCRbeta CDR3 region, genomic DNA was isolated from the sorted cells. The immunoSEQ Assay was used to sequence the TCRbeta CDR3 regions. TCRdb took this table from immuneACCESS and kept in-frame rearrangements with V and J called. Such tables lack part of the clones; where checked against another copy, unresolved V genes explain under half of the gap, and the rest is unexplained. Present in this sample are around 60,000 clones, around 80% of which were seen just once. The leading ten clones occupy 1.5% to 2% of the sample. For this clone: What this receptor recognizes is not known. Base qualities are not at hand, and no much larger clone is one base apart.

Rearrangement joined TRBV4-3 to TRBJ2-3, with the D call tentatively TRBD1 or TRBD2, each fitting 5 bases. The sample in question was CD4+ or CD8+ T cells sorted from blood, obtained in a trial of the OX40 agonist ivuxolimab. This clonotype was obtained from an adult with an advanced solid tumor such as melanoma, head and neck, liver or kidney cancer. The nucleotide sequence is given as TGCGCCAGCAGCCAAGATCAGAAAAGGTGGGGGTACACAGATACGCAGTATTTT. The resulting protein is CASSQDQKRWGYTDTQYF.